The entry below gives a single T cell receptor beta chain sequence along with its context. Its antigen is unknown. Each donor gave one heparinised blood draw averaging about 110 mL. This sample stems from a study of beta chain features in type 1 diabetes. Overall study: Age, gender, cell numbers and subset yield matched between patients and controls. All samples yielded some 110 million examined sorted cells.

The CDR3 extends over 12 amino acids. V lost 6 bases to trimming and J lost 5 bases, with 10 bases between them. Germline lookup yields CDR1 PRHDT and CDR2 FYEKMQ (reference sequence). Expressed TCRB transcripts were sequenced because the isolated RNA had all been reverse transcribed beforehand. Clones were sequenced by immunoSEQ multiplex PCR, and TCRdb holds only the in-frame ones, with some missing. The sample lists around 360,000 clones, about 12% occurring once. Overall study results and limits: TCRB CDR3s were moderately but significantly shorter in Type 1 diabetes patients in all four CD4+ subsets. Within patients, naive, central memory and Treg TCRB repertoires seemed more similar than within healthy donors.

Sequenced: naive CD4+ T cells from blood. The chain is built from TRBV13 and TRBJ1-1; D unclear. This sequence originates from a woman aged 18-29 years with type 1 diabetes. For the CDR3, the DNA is TGTGCCAGCAGGCGTGGCGGGACTGAAGCTTTCTTT. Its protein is CASRRGGTEAFF.